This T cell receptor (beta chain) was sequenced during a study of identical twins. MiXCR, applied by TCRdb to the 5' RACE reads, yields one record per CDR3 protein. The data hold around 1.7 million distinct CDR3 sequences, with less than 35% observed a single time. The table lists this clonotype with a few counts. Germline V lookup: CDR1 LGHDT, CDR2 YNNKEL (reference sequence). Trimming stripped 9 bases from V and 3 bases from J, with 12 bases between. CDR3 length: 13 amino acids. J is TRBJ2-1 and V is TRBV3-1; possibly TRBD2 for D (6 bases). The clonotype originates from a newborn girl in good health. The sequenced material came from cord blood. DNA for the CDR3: TGTGCCAGTAGACTAGGTCTCTACAATGAGCAGTTCTTC. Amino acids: CASRLGLYNEQFF.